This is a list of T cell receptor beta chains from one sample in a study of blood T cell repertoires in COVID-19. Clones were read by immunoSEQ multiplex PCR, and TCRdb kept only the in-frame ones, dropping some. The sample lists under 500,000 clones; 87% were seen once. Material: PBMCs or T cells enriched from blood (not recorded which). The receptors come from a woman younger than 30 with acute COVID-19. The CDR3 runs from the conserved cysteine through the conserved F or W. The order of the fields is J gene, clone size, D gene, V gene, CDR3 DNA, CDR3 protein. A D gene is named only where the DNA matches it firmly. Only some rows state a clone size, as once, few, many or a class for expanded clones.

>TRBJ2-7|NA|TRBD2|TRBV5-1
TGCGCCAGCAGGACCGGGACTAGCGGGATCCCTTTGTACTTC
CASRTGTSGIPLYF
>TRBJ1-1|NA|NA|TRBV12-3/TRBV12-4
TGTGCCAGCAGTTTACTAGGGGTTTCTGAAGCTTTCTTT
CASSLLGVSEAFF
>TRBJ2-1|NA|NA|TRBV7-2
TGTGCCAGCAGCTTAGCGTCGCGGAGCTCCTACAATGAGCAGTTCTTC
CASSLASRSSYNEQFF
>TRBJ1-2|NA|TRBD1|TRBV11-2
TGTGCCAGCAGCGGATGGACAGGGGGCATCAACTATGGCTACACCTTC
CASSGWTGGINYGYTF
>TRBJ2-7|few|TRBD2|TRBV5-6
TGTGCCAGCAGCAAAAGAAGACTAGCGGGGATTCCCTCCTACGAGCAGTACTTC
CASSKRRLAGIPSYEQYF
>TRBJ2-7|NA|NA|TRBV2
TGTGCCAGCATACCAGACCCAGGCCCTTACGAGCAGTACTTC
CASIPDPGPYEQYF
>TRBJ2-3|once|NA|TRBV7-2
TGTGCCAGCAGCTTCAGGGGGGCAGATACGCAGTATTTT
CASSFRGADTQYF
>TRBJ2-5|NA|TRBD2|TRBV10-3
TGTGCCACCCGGGGGGTGGGATTTCTTGGTGAGACCCAGTACTTC
CATRGVGFLGETQYF
>TRBJ2-3|NA|TRBD2|TRBV5-6
TGTGCCAGCAGCTTGGGAAGCGGGAGCAGGACAGATACGCAGTATTTT
CASSLGSGSRTDTQYF
>TRBJ2-5|NA|NA|TRBV28
TGTGCCAGCAGTTTAGGAGCATACCAAGAGACCCAGTACTTC
CASSLGAYQETQYF
>TRBJ2-1|NA|TRBD2|TRBV18
TGTGCCAGCTCACCCCAAACCCGGGAGGGAGGTGAGCAGTTCTTC
CASSPQTREGGEQFF
>TRBJ1-1|NA|NA|TRBV5-1
TGCGCCAGCAGCCGCGGGGCTGAGACTGAAGCTTTCTTT
CASSRGAETEAFF
>TRBJ1-5|NA|TRBD1|TRBV18
TGTGCCAGCTCACCACCTAACAGGGGAGATCAGCCCCAGCATTTT
CASSPPNRGDQPQHF
>TRBJ1-2|NA|NA|TRBV4-1
TGCGCCAGCAGCCAAGAAAACGGCAGGGGCTTCTATGGCTACACCTTC
CASSQENGRGFYGYTF
>TRBJ2-7|NA|TRBD2|TRBV6-5
TGTGCCAGCATTCGTCTGACTAGCGGGCCCTACGAGCAGTACTTC
CASIRLTSGPYEQYF
>TRBJ2-7|once|TRBD2|TRBV4-1
TGCGCCAGCAGCCAAGAACTAGCGGGAGGTCCCCGGGAGCAGTACTTC
CASSQELAGGPREQYF
>TRBJ2-1|NA|TRBD2|TRBV29-1
TGCAGCGTTGGCGTTGGCGGGAGGGCCCATGAGCAGTTCTTC
CSVGVGGRAHEQFF
>TRBJ1-2|once|NA|TRBV5-5
TGTGCCAGCAGCTTGGGGACACCCGAGAGTGGCTATGGCTACACCTTC
CASSLGTPESGYGYTF
>TRBJ2-1|NA|TRBD1|TRBV7-9
TGTGCCAGCAGTAGACAGGGGAATGAGCAGTTCTTC
CASSRQGNEQFF
>TRBJ2-7|once|NA|TRBV3-1/TRBV3-2
TGTGCCAGCAGCCGACAGACAGGACCGGGCTACGAGCAGTACTTC
CASSRQTGPGYEQYF
>TRBJ2-3|NA|TRBD2|TRBV4-3
TGCGCCAGCAGCCAAGGGGGGGACGGACTAGCGGGACAGTATTTT
CASSQGGDGLAGQYF
>TRBJ2-7|NA|NA|TRBV4-1
TGCGCCAGCAGCCCATGGGACAATTACGAGCAGTACTTC
CASSPWDNYEQYF
>TRBJ2-2|NA|NA|TRBV9
TGTGCCAGCAGCGTATATAGCGCTAACACCGGGGAGCTGTTTTTT
CASSVYSANTGELFF
>TRBJ2-7|NA|TRBD1|TRBV15
TGTGCCACCAGCTTCGGGACAGGGGGCTACGAGCAGTACTTC
CATSFGTGGYEQYF
>TRBJ1-4|NA|TRBD1|TRBV15
TGTGCCACCCGGACAGGGTTGACTAATGAAAAACTGTTTTTT
CATRTGLTNEKLFF
>TRBJ2-7|NA|TRBD1|TRBV9
TGTGCCAGCAGCGTAGATGGGACAGGGACCTACGAGCAGTACTTC
CASSVDGTGTYEQYF
>TRBJ1-6|NA|NA|TRBV6-5
TGTGCCAGCAGTTACTCGGACAGAGGGGATTCACCCCTCCACTTT
CASSYSDRGDSPLHF
>TRBJ2-3|NA|NA|TRBV4-1
TGCGCCAGCAGCGTACTGACGGCGGTTAAAGATACGCAGTATTTT
CASSVLTAVKDTQYF
>TRBJ2-1|NA|TRBD2|TRBV5-1
TGCGCCTCTTGGACTAGCGGGGAGAGGAATGAGCAGTTCTTC
CASWTSGERNEQFF
>TRBJ1-4|NA|NA|TRBV7-9
TGTGCCAGCAGCCCGGAGAATGAAAAACTGTTTTTT
CASSPENEKLFF
>TRBJ1-6|NA|TRBD1|TRBV5-1
TGCGCCAGCAGGAGAGACAGGGGGCCTTCACCCCTCCACTTT
CASRRDRGPSPLHF
>TRBJ1-6|NA|TRBD1|TRBV9
TGTGCCAGCAGCGACCGCACAGGGGTGGATTCACCCCTCCACTTT
CASSDRTGVDSPLHF
>TRBJ2-3|once|TRBD2|TRBV5-4
TGTGCCAGCAGCCGAGGGTCTAGCGGGAGGCGGCGCACAGATACGCAGTATTTT
CASSRGSSGRRRTDTQYF
>TRBJ2-3|NA|TRBD2|TRBV29-1
TGCAGCGTTGCGAGGCTAGCGGGCACAGATACGCAGTATTTT
CSVARLAGTDTQYF
>TRBJ2-2|NA|TRBD1|TRBV28
TGTGCCAGCAGTTTATTGGAGGGACAGGCCATCGGGGAGCTGTTTTTT
CASSLLEGQAIGELFF
>TRBJ2-7|NA|TRBD1|TRBV6-2/TRBV6-3
TGTGCCAGCAGCCCTCTGACAGGGGGCCCTTCGTACGAGCAGTACTTC
CASSPLTGGPSYEQYF
>TRBJ1-3|NA|NA|TRBV28
TGTGCCAGCCAAGAAGCACCGGGAGAAGGAAACACCATATATTTT
CASQEAPGEGNTIYF
>TRBJ2-7|NA|NA|TRBV29-1
TGCAGCGTTGAGGGCAGGGGGAGGAGTGAGCAGTACTTC
CSVEGRGRSEQYF
>TRBJ2-1|NA|NA|TRBV20-1
TGCAGTGCTAGTAGGGTCGGAGGTTATTACTACAATGAGCAGTTCTTC
CSASRVGGYYYNEQFF
>TRBJ1-3|NA|NA|TRBV28
TGTGCCAGCAGTATCGAATTGCGGTTCTCTGGAAACACCATATATTTT
CASSIELRFSGNTIYF
>TRBJ1-1|NA|NA|TRBV7-3
TGTGCCAGCAGCTTACTCCCTCGGTCTGAAGCTTTCTTT
CASSLLPRSEAFF
>TRBJ1-3|NA|TRBD1|TRBV5-4
TGTGCCAGCAGGGGACAGGCCCGCGACACCATATATTTT
CASRGQARDTIYF
>TRBJ2-7|NA|NA|TRBV29-1
TGCAGCGGAGGCGACTACTCCTACGAGCAGTACTTC
CSGGDYSYEQYF
>TRBJ2-2|NA|NA|TRBV7-3
TGTGCCAGCGGGGGGATGAACACCGGGGAGCTGTTTTTT
CASGGMNTGELFF
>TRBJ1-6|once|TRBD1|TRBV6-6
TGTGCCAGCAGTTTGGACAGGACTAATTCACCCCTCCACTTT
CASSLDRTNSPLHF
>TRBJ1-2|few|TRBD1|TRBV4-1
TGCGCCAGCAGCCAAGATATAGGGGGCGGAGGCTACACCTTC
CASSQDIGGGGYTF
>TRBJ2-7|NA|NA|TRBV19
TGTGCCAGTTCCGGGACTCTATCTTCCTACGAGCAGTACTTC
CASSGTLSSYEQYF
>TRBJ2-7|once|NA|TRBV19
TGTGCCAGTAGTATGGGAACGGCCCCAGGGGATTACGAGCAGTACTTC
CASSMGTAPGDYEQYF
>TRBJ1-5|NA|NA|TRBV6-2/TRBV6-3
TGTGCCAGCAGTTATCGTGCGGGCCGAGAACGTAGCAATCAGCCCCAGCATTTT
CASSYRAGRERSNQPQHF
>TRBJ1-3|NA|NA|TRBV7-8
TGTGCCAGCAGCCTCACAGGGACTGGAAACACCATATATTTT
CASSLTGTGNTIYF
>TRBJ2-7|NA|NA|TRBV3-1/TRBV3-2
TGTGCCAGCAGCCAATCTAACGACGAGCAGTACTTC
CASSQSNDEQYF
>TRBJ1-6|NA|NA|TRBV19
TGTGCCAGTAGTATCGCCAGGGAAGAATCACCCCTCCACTTT
CASSIAREESPLHF
>TRBJ1-2|NA|NA|TRBV28
TGTGCCAGCAGTTTGGTTCAGGGGATGACCTATGGCTACACCTTC
CASSLVQGMTYGYTF
>TRBJ2-7|NA|NA|TRBV6-1
TGTGCCAGCAGTGACGGTTCCTACGAGCAGTACTTC
CASSDGSYEQYF
>TRBJ2-3|NA|TRBD2|TRBV18
TGTGCCAGCTCACCGTTTATTAGCGGGAGGGTACCAGATACGCAGTATTTT
CASSPFISGRVPDTQYF
>TRBJ1-1|NA|NA|TRBV6-5
TGTGCCAGCAGTTACTCGGGGGCCCTGAACACTGAAGCTTTCTTT
CASSYSGALNTEAFF
>TRBJ2-7|NA|TRBD1|TRBV7-9
TGTGCCAGCAGCTCCCGGGCACAGGGGGACAACGAGCAGTACTTC
CASSSRAQGDNEQYF